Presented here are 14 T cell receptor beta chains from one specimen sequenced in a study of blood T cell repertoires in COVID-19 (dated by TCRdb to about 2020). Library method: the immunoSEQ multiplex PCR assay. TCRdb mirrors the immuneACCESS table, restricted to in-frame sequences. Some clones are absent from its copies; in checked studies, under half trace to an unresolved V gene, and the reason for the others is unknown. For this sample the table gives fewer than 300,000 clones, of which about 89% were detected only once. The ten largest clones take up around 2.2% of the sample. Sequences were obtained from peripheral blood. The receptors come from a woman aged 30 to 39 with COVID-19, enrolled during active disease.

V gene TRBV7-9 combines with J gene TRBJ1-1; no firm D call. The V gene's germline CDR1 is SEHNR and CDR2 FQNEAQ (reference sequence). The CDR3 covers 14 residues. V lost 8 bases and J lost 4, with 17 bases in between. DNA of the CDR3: TGTGCCAGCCCCTTCGGGGAAGAGTTCACTGAAGCTTTCTTT. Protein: CASPFGEEFTEAFF.

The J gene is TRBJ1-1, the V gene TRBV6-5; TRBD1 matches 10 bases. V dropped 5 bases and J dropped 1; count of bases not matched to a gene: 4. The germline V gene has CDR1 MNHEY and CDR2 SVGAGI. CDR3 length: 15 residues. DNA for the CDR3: TGTGCCAGCAGTATCCGGGACAGGGGGAACACTGAAGCTTTCTTT. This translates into CASSIRDRGNTEAFF.

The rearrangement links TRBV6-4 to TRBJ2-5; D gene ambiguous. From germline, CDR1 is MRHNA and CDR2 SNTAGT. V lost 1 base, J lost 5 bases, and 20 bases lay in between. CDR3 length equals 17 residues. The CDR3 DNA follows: TGTGCCAGCAGTGACTGCAGCGCTCGGGTGATATGGGAGACCCAGTACTTC. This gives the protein CASSDCSARVIWETQYF.

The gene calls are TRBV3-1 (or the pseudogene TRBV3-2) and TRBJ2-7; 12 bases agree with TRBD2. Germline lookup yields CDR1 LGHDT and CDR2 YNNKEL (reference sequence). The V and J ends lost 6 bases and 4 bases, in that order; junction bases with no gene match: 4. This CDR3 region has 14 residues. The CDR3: CASSPTSGRYEQYF. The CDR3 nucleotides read TGTGCCAGCAGTCCGACTAGCGGGAGATACGAGCAGTACTTC.

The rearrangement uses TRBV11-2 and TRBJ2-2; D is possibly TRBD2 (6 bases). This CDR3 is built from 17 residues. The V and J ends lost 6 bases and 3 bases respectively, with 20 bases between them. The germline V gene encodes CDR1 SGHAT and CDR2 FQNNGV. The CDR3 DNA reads TGTGCCAGCAGTCGAGTCGGGAGCCAGGCATACACCGGGGAGCTGTTTTTT. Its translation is CASSRVGSQAYTGELFF. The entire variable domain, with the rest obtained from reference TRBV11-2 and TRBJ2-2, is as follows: EAGVAQSPRYKIIEKRQSVAFWCNPISGHATLYWYQQILGQGPKLLIQFQNNGVVDDSQLPKDRFSAERLKGVDSTLKIQPAKLEDSAVYLCASSRVGSQAYTGELFFGEGSRLTVL.

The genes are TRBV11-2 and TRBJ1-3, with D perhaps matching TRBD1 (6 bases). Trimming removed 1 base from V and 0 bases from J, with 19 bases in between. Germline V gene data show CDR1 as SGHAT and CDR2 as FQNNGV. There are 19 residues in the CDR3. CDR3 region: CASSLGYQGGVGSGNTIYF. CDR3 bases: TGTGCCAGCAGCTTAGGGTACCAAGGGGGAGTCGGCTCTGGAAACACCATATATTTT.

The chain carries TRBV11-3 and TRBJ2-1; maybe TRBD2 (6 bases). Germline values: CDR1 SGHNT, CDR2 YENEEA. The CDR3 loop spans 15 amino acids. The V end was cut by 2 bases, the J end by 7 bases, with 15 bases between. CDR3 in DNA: TGTGCCAGCAGCTTAAATCCGGGGGTGTGGAATGAGCAGTTCTTC. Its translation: CASSLNPGVWNEQFF.

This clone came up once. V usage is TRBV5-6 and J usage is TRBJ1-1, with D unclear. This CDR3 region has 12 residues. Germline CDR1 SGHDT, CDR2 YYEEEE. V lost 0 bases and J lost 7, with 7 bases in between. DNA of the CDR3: TGTGCCAGCAGCTTGGGTACAAATGAAGCTTTCTTT. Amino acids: CASSLGTNEAFF.

CDR3 nucleotides: TGTGCCAGCAGCTACGGGACTCCCAACTACGAGCAGTACTTC. As protein: CASSYGTPNYEQYF. The rearrangement links TRBV7-2 to TRBJ2-7; the D gene is possibly TRBD2 (6 bases). Trimming pared 4 bases from V and 3 bases from J, leaving 13 bases between. Looked up from germline, CDR1 is SGHTA and CDR2 is FQGNSA. The CDR3 totals 14 residues.

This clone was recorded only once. This CDR3 is CASSLGPGPAGGYSEQFF. Here the CDR3 DNA reads TGTGCCAGCAGCTTGGGGCCTGGGCCAGCGGGAGGGTATAGTGAGCAGTTCTTC. The V and J genes are TRBV5-4 and TRBJ2-1, with 10 nucleotides matching TRBD2. The CDR3 extends over 18 amino acids. The germline gives CDR1 SGHNT, CDR2 YYREEE (reference sequence). V shed 0 bases, J shed 9 bases, and the junction held 15 bases outside the gene matches.

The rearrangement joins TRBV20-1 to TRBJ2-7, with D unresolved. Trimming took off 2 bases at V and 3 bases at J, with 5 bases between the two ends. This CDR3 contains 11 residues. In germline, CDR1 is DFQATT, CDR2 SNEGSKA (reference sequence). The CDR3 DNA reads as TGCAGTGCTAGACAGGACTACGAGCAGTACTTC. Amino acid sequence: CSARQDYEQYF.

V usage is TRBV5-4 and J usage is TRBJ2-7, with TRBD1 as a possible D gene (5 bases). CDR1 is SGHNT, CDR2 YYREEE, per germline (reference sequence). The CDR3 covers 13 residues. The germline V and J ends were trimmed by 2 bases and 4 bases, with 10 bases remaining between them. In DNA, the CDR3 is TGTGCCAGCAGCTTTGACAGACGATACGAGCAGTACTTC. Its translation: CASSFDRRYEQYF.

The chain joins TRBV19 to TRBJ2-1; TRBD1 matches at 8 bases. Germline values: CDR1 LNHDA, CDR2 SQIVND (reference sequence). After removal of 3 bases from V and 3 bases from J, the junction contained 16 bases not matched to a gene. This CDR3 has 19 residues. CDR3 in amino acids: CASSIPGFSPGQGYNEQFF. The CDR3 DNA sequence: TGTGCCAGTAGTATCCCCGGGTTTAGCCCCGGACAGGGCTACAATGAGCAGTTCTTC.

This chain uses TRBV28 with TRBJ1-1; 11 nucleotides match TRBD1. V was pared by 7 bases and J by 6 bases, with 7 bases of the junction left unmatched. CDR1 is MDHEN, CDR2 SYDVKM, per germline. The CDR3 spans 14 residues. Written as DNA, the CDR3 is TGTGCCAGCAACGGACAGGGGGCGAGCGCTGAAGCTTTCTTT. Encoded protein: CASNGQGASAEAFF.